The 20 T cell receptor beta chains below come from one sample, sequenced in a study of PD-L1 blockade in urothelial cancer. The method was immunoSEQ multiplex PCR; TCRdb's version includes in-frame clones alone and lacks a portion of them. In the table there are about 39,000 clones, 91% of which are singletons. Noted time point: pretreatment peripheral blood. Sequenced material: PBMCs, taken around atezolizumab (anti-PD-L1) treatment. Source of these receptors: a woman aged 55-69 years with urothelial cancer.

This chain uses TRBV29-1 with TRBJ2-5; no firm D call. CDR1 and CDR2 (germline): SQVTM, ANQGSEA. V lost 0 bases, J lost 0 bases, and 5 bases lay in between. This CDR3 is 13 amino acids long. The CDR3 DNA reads TGCAGCGTTGAAGAGCGCAACCAAGAGACCCAGTACTTC. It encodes CSVEERNQETQYF.

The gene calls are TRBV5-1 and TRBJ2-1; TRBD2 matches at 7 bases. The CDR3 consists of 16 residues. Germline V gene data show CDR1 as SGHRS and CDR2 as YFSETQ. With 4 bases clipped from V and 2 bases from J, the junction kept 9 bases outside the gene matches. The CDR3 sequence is CASSSRLAGAYNEQFF. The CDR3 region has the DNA TGCGCCAGCAGCAGCCGCTTAGCGGGCGCCTACAATGAGCAGTTCTTC.

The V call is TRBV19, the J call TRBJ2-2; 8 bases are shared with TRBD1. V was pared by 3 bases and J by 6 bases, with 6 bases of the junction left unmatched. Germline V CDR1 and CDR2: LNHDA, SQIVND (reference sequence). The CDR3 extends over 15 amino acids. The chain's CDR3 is CASSMGDRRPGELFF. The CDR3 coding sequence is TGTGCCAGTAGTATGGGGGACAGGAGACCCGGGGAGCTGTTTTTT.

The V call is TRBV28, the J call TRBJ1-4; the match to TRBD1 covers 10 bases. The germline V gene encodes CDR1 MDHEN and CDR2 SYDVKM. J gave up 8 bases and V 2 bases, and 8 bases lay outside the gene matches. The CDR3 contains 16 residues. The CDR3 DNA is TGTGCCAGCAGTTTAAGGACAGGGGGTTTAAGCGAAAAACTGTTTTTT. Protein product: CASSLRTGGLSEKLFF.

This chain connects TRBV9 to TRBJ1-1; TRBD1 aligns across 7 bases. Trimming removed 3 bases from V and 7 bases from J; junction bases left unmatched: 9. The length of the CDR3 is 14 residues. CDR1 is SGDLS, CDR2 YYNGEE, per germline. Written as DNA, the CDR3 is TGTGCCAGCAGCGCCGAATGGACAGGCGGTGAAGCTTTCTTT. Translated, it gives CASSAEWTGGEAFF.

The CDR3 DNA sequence: TGTGCCAGCAGCGCACCCGGGACTAGCGGTCCGGCCTCCTACAATGAGCAGTTCTTC. This encodes CASSAPGTSGPASYNEQFF. The gene calls are TRBV7-6 and TRBJ2-1, with 11 bases matching TRBD2. This CDR3 contains 19 residues. V shed 5 bases and J 0 bases; nucleotides not matched to a gene: 12. In germline, CDR1 is SGHVS, CDR2 FNYEAQ.

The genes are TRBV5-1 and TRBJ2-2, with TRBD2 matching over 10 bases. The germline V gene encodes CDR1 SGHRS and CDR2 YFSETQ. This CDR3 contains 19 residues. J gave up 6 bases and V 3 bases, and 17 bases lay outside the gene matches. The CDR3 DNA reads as TGCGCCAGCAGCTGGAGTGGAGGGACTAGCGTCACGGTTCCCGGGGAGCTGTTTTTT. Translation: CASSWSGGTSVTVPGELFF. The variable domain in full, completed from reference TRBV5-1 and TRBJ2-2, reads KAGVTQTPRYLIKTRGQQVTLSCSPISGHRSVSWYQQTPGQGLQFLFEYFSETQRNKGNFPGRFSGRQFSNSRSEMNVSTLELGDSALYLCASSWSGGTSVTVPGELFFGEGSRLTVL.

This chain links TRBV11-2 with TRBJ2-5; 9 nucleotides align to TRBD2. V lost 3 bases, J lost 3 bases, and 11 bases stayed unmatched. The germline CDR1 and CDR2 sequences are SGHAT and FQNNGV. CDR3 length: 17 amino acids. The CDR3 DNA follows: TGTGCCAGCAGCTTGGGGGCCCTGCGGGAGGGAGAAGAGACCCAGTACTTC. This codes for CASSLGALREGEETQYF.

CDR3 in amino acids: CSVVIMGTEAFF. CDR3 sequence (DNA): TGCAGCGTTGTAATTATGGGCACCGAAGCTTTCTTT. The chain combines TRBV29-1 with TRBJ1-1; no clear D gene. Germline V gene lookup returns CDR1 SQVTM and CDR2 ANQGSEA. The CDR3 contains 12 residues. V was cut by 4 bases and J by 8 bases, with 14 bases left in between.

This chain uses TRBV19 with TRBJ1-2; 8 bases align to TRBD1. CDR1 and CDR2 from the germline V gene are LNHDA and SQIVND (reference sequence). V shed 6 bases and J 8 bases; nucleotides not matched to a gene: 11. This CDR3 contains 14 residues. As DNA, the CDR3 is TGTGCCAGTAGCCGGAACCAGGGGGCGTCGGGCTACACCTTC. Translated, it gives CASSRNQGASGYTF.

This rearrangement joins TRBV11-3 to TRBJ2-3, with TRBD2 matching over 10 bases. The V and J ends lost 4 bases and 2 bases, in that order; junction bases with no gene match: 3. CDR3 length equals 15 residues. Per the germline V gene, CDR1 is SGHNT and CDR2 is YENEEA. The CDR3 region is CASSSGLADTDTQYF. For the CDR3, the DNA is TGTGCCAGCAGCTCTGGACTAGCGGACACAGATACGCAGTATTTT.

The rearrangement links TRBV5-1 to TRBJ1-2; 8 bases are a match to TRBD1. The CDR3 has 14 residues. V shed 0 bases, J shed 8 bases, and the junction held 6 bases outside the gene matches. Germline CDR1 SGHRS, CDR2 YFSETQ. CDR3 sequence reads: CASSLGQGIYGYTF. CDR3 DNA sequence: TGCGCCAGCAGCTTGGGACAGGGGATTTACGGCTACACCTTC.

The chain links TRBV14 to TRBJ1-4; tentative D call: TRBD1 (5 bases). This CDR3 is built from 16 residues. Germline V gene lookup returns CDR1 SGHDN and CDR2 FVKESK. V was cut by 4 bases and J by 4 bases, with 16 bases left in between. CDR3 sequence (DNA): TGTGCCAGCAGCCGAACAGGCCGAGGTTATAATGAAAAACTGTTTTTT. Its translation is CASSRTGRGYNEKLFF.

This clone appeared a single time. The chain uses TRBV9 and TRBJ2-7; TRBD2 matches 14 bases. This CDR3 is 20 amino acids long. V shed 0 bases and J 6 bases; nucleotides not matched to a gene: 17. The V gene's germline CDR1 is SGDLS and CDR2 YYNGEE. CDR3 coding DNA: TGTGCCAGCAGCGTAGGCCCCCCGGGACTAGCGGGAGTCTTGGACATCGAGCAGTACTTC. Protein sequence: CASSVGPPGLAGVLDIEQYF. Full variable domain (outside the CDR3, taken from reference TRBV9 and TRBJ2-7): DSGVTQTPKHLITATGQRVTLRCSPRSGDLSVYWYQQSLDQGLQFLIQYYNGEERAKGNILERFSAQQFPDLHSELNLSSLELGDSALYFCASSVGPPGLAGVLDIEQYFGPGTRLTVT.

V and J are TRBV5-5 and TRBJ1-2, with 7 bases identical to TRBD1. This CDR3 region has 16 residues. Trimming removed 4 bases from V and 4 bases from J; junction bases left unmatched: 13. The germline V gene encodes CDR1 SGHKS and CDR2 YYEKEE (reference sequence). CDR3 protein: CASSLAPGQTPYGYTF. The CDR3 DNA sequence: TGTGCCAGCAGCCTCGCTCCGGGACAGACCCCCTATGGCTACACCTTC.

This chain's CDR3 is CASSPFGKMNTEAFF. As DNA, the CDR3 is TGTGCCAGCAGTCCGTTCGGGAAAATGAACACTGAAGCTTTCTTT. The gene calls are TRBV2 and TRBJ1-1; no reliable D call. Trimming left V 5 bases short and J 0 bases short, with 13 bases between. Germline lookup yields CDR1 SNHLY and CDR2 FYNNEI. The CDR3 is made up of 15 amino acids.

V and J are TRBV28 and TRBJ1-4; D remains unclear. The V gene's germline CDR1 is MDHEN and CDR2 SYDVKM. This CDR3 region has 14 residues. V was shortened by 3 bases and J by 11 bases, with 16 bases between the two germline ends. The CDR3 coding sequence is TGTGCCAGCAGTTTTCGGCAGTCGCGGGTTAAACTGTTTTTT. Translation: CASSFRQSRVKLFF.

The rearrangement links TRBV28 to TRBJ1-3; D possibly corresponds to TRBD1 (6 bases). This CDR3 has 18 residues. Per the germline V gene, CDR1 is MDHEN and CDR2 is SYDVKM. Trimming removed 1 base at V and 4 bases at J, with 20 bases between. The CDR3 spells CASSLSVGRGGGGNTIYF. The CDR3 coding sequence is TGTGCCAGCAGTTTATCGGTGGGAAGAGGGGGTGGCGGAAACACCATATATTTT.

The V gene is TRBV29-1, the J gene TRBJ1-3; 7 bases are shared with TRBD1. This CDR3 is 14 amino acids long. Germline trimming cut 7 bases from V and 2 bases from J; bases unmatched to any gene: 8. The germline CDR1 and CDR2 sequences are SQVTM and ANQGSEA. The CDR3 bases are TGCAGCGCTGGCGACAGGGCGCCTGGAAACACCATATATTTT. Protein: CSAGDRAPGNTIYF.

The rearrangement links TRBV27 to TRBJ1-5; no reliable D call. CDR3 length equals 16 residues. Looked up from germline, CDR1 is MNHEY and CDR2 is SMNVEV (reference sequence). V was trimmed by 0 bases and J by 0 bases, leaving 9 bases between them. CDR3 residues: CASSLSYSGSNQPQHF. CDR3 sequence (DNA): TGTGCCAGCAGTTTATCTTATTCGGGTAGCAATCAGCCCCAGCATTTT.